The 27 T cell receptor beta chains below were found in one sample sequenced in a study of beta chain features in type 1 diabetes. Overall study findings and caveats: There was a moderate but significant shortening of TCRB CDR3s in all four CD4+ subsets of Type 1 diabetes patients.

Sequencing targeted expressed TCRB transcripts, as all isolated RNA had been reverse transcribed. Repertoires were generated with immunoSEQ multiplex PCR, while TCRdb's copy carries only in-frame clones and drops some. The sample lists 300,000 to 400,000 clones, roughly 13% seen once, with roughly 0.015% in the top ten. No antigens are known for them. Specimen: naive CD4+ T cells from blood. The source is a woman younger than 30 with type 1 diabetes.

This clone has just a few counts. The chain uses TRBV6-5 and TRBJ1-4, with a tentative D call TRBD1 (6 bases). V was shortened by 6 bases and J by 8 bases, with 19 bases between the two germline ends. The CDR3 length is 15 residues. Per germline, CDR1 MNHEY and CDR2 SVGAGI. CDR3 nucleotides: TGTGCCAGCAGCCGAACAGGGACGAAGGGGGAAAAACTGTTTTTT. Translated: CASSRTGTKGEKLFF.

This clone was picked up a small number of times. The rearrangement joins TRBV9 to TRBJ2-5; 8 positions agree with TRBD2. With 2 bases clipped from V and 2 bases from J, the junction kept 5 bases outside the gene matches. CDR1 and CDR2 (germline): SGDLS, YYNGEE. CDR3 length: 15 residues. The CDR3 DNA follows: TGTGCCAGCAGCGTTAGGTCTAGCGGGCAAGAGACCCAGTACTTC. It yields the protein CASSVRSSGQETQYF.

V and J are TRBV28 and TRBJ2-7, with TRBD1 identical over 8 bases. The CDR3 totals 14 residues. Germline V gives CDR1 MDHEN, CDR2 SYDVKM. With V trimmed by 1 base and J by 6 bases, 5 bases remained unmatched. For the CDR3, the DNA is TGTGCCAGCAGTTTATCCGGACAGGGTCGCGAGCAGTACTTC. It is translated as CASSLSGQGREQYF.

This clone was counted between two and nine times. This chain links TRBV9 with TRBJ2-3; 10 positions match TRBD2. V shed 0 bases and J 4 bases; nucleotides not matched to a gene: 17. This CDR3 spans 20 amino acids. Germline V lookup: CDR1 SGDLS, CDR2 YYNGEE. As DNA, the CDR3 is TGTGCCAGCAGCGTAGAAGGGCTAGCGGGAGTCTCCGAGGTGGCAGATACGCAGTATTTT. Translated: CASSVEGLAGVSEVADTQYF.

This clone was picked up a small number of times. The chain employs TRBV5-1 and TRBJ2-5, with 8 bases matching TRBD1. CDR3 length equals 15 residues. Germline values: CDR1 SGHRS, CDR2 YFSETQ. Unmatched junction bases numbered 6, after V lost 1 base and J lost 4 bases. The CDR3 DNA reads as TGCGCCAGCAGCTTGTATCAGGGGGCAGGAGAGACCCAGTACTTC. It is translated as CASSLYQGAGETQYF.

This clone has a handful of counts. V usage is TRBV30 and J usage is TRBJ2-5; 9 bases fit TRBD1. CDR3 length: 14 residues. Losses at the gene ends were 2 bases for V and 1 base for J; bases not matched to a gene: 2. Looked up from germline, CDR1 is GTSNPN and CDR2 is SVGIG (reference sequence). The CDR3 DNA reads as TGTGCCTGGAGTACGACAGGGGGCCAAGAGACCCAGTACTTC. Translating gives CAWSTTGGQETQYF.

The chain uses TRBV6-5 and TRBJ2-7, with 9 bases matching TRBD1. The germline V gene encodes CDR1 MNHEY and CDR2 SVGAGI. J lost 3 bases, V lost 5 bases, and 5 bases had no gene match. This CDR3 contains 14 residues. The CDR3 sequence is CASSPRTGDYEQYV. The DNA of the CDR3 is TGTGCCAGCAGTCCTAGGACAGGGGACTACGAGCAGTACGTC.

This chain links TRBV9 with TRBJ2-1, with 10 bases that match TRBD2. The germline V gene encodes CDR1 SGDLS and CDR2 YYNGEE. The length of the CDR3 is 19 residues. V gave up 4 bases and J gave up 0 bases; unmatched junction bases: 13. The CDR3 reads CASSFRLAGPLSSYNEQFF. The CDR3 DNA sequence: TGTGCCAGCAGCTTCAGACTAGCGGGTCCCTTAAGCTCCTACAATGAGCAGTTCTTC.

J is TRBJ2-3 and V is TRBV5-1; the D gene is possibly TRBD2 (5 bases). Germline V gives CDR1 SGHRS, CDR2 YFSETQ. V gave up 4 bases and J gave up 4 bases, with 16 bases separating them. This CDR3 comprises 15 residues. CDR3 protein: CASSPGGGRADTQYF. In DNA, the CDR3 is TGCGCCAGCAGCCCCGGTGGCGGGCGCGCAGATACGCAGTATTTT.

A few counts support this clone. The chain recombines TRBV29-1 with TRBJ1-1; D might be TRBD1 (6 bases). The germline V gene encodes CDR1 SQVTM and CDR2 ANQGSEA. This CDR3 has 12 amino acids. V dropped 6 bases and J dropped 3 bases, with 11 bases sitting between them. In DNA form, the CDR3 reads TGCAGCGTGGCCACAGGGCACACTGAAGCTTTCTTT. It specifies CSVATGHTEAFF.

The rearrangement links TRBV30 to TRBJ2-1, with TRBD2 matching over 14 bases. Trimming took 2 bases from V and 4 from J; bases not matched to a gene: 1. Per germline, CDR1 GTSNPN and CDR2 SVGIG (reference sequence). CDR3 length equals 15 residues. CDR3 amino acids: CAWSRTSGRYNEQFF. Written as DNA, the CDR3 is TGTGCCTGGAGTCGGACTAGCGGGAGGTACAATGAGCAGTTCTTC. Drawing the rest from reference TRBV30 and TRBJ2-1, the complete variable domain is SQTIHQWPATLVQPVGSPLSLECTVEGTSNPNLYWYRQAAGRGLQLLFYSVGIGQISSEVPQNLSASRPQDRQFILSSKKLLLSDSGFYLCAWSRTSGRYNEQFFGPGTRLTVL.

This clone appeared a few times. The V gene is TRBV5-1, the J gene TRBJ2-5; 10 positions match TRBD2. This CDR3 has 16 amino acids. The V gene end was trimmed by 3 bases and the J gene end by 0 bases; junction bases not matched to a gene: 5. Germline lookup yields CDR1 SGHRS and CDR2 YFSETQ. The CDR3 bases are TGCGCCAGCAGCTCCCGGACTAGCGGATACCAAGAGACCCAGTACTTC. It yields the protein CASSSRTSGYQETQYF. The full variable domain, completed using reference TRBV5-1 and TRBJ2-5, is KAGVTQTPRYLIKTRGQQVTLSCSPISGHRSVSWYQQTPGQGLQFLFEYFSETQRNKGNFPGRFSGRQFSNSRSEMNVSTLELGDSALYLCASSSRTSGYQETQYFGPGTRLLVL.

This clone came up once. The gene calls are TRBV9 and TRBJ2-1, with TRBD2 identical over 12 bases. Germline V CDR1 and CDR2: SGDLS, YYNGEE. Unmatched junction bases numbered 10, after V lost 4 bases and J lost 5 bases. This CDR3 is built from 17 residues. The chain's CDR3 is CASSLTSGRSADNEQFF. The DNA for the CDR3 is TGTGCCAGCAGCCTAACTAGCGGGAGGTCCGCTGACAATGAGCAGTTCTTC.

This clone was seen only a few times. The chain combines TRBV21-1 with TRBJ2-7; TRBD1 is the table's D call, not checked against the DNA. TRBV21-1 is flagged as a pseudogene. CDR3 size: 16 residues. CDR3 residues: CASSIRGDRDSYEQYV. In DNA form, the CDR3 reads TGTGCCAGCAGCATCAGAGGAGACAGGGACTCCTACGAGCAGTACGTC.

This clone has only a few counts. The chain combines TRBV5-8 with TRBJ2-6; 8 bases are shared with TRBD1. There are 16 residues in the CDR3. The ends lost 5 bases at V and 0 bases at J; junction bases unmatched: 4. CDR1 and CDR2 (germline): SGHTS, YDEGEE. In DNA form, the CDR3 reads TGTGCCAGCAGGGACAGGGAGGTCTCTGGGGCCAACGTCCTGACTTTC. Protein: CASRDREVSGANVLTF.

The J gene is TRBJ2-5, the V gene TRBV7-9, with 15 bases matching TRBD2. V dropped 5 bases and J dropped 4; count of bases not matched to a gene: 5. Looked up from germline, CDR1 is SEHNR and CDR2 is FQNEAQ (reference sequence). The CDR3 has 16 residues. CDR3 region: CASSPWTSGRGETQYF. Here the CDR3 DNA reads TGTGCCAGCAGCCCCTGGACTAGCGGGAGGGGAGAGACCCAGTACTTC. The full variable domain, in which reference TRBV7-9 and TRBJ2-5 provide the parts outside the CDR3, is DTGVSQNPRHKITKRGQNVTFRCDPISEHNRLYWYRQTLGQGPEFLTYFQNEAQLEKSRLLSDRFSAERPKGSFSTLEIQRTEQGDSAMYLCASSPWTSGRGETQYFGPGTRLLVL.

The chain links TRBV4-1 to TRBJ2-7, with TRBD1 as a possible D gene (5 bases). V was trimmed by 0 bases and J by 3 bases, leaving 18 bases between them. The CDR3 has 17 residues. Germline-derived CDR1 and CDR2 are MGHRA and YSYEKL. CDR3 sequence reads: CASSQDLKQGAIYEQYF. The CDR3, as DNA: TGCGCCAGCAGCCAAGATCTCAAGCAGGGCGCTATCTACGAGCAGTACTTC.

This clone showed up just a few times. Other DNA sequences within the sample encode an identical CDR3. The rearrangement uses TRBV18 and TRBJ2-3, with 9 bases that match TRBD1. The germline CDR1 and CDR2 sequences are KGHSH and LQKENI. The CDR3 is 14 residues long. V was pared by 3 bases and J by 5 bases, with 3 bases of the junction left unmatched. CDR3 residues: CASSPDRGKDTQYF. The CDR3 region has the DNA TGTGCCAGCTCACCTGACAGGGGGAAAGATACGCAGTATTTT.

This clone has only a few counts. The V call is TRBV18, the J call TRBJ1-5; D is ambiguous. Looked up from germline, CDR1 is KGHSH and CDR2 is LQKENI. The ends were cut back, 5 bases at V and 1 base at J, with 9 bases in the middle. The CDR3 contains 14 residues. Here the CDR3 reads CASSSSESNQPQHF. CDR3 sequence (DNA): TGTGCCAGCTCATCTTCGGAGAGCAATCAGCCCCAGCATTTT.

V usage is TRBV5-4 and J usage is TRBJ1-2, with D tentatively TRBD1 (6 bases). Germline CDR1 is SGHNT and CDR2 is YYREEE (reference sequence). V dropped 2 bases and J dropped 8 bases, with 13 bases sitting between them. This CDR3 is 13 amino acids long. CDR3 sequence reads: CASSFRQARGYTF. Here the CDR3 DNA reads TGTGCCAGCAGCTTCCGACAGGCTCGAGGCTACACCTTC.

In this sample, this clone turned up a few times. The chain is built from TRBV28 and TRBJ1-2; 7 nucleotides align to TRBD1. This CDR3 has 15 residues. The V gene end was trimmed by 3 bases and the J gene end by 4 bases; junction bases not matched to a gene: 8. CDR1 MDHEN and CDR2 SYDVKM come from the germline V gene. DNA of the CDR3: TGTGCCAGCAGTTTTAAGGGGGCGCGGGGCTATGGCTACACCTTC. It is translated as CASSFKGARGYGYTF.

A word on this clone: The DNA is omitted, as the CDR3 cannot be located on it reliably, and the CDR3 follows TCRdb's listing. The CDR3 reads CASSLVGAGIRYYV. The rearrangement links TRBV7-9 to TRBJ2-7; the table calls TRBD1, which could not be checked here. The length of the CDR3 is 14 amino acids, counting both ends. From germline, CDR1 is SEHNR and CDR2 FQNEAQ (reference sequence).

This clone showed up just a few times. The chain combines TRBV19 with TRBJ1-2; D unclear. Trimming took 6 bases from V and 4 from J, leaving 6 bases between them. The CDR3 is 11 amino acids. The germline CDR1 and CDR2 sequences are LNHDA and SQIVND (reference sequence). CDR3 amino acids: CASRNSYGYTF. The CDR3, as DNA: TGTGCCAGTAGAAACAGCTATGGCTACACCTTC.

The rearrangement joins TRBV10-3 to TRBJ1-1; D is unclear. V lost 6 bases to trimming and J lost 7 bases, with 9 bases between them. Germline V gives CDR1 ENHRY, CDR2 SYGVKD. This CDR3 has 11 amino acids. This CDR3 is CAIRQTNEAFF. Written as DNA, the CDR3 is TGTGCCATCAGACAGACAAATGAAGCTTTCTTT.

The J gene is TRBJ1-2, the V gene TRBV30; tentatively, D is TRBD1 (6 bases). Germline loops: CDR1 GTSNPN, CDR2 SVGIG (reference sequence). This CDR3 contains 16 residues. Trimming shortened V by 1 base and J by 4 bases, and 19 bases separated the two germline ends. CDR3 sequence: CAWSALGGAVIYGYTF. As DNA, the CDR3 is TGTGCCTGGAGTGCCCTGGGGGGGGCCGTGATCTATGGCTACACCTTC.

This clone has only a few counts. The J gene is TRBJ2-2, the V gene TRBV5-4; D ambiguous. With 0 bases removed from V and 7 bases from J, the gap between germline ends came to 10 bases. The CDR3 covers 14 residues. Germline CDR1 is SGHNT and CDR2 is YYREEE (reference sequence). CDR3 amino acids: CASSLERSGGELFF. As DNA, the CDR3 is TGTGCCAGCAGCTTGGAAAGATCAGGCGGGGAGCTGTTTTTT.

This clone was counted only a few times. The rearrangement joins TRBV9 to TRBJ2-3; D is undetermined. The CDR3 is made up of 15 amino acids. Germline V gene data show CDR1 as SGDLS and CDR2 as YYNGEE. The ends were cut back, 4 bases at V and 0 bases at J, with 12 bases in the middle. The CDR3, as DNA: TGTGCCAGCAGCCCCGGTGCTCTTAGCACAGATACGCAGTATTTT. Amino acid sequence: CASSPGALSTDTQYF.